This T cell receptor (beta chain) was captured by sequencing in a study of cytomegalovirus exposure and HLA in healthy donors. Study results and limitations: Cytomegalovirus status was reportedly diagnosed by the classifier with high sensitivity and specificity. Analysis was carried out at a later point, and it linked a missense DCLRE1C variant to TCR beta V- and J-gene trimming. CMV serostatus was the only recorded immune exposure for donors.

Trimming shortened V by 0 bases and J by 4 bases, and 15 bases separated the two germline ends. Germline V gene lookup returns CDR1 MNHEY and CDR2 SVGAGI. The CDR3 spans 16 residues. As for this clone: The antigen remains undetermined.

Both 60 Vbeta primers and 13 Jbeta primers went into the PCR. Original handling: There were tens of millions of unique TCR beta chains by a later count, and about 12 million of them were shared. This table comes from immunoSEQ multiplex PCR, and its TCRdb copy is limited to in-frame clones, with some not included. D and trimming come from the DNA, and the V and J calls and clone size come from that table. This table holds 130,000 or so clones. The J gene is TRBJ1-1, the V gene TRBV6-5, with a weak D call TRBD1 (5 bases). The source is a woman between 18 and 29 years old in good health and CMV-seronegative. The sample was PBMCs. CDR3 amino acids: CASSYSGAHLPTEAFF. The CDR3 DNA sequence: TGTGCCAGCAGTTACTCTGGGGCTCATTTACCCACTGAAGCTTTCTTT.